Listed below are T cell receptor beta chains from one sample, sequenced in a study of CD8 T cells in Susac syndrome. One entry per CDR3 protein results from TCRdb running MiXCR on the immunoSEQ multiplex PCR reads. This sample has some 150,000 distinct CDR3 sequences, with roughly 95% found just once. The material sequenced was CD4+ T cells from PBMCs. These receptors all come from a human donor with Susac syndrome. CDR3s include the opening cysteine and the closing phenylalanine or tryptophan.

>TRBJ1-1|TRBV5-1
CASSFTSGANTEAFF
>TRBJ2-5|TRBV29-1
CSVVVNGVETQYF
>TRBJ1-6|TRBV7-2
CASSFLGAGESPLHF
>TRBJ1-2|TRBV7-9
CASSFGTGGFRGYTF
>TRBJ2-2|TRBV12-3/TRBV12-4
CASSFGGDTGELFF
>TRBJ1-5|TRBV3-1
CASSQGAYSNQPQHF
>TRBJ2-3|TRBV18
CASSPGGPDTQYF
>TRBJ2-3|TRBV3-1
CASSQQAGTQYF
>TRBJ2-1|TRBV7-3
CASSLVQGGEQFF
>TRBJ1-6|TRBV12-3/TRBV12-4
CASSRGTGGFISSYNSPLHF
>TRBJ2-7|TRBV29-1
CSVLQGITYEQYF
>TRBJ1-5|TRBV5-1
CASSLLPGQGADQPQHF
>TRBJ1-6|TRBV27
CASSTYDSPLHF
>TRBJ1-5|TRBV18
CASSPGGLGEDQPQHF
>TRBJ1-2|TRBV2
CASSDYGPFSYGYTF
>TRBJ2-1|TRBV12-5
CASGSQIEQFF
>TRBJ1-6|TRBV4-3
CASSQEPQTVSPLHF
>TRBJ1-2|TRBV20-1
CSARDLRQRLYGYTF
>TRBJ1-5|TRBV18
CASSTYNQPQHF
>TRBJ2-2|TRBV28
CASSSPGAITGELFF
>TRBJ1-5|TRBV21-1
CASSKASNLAGNQPQHF
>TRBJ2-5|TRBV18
CASSPRGETQYF
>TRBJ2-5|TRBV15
CATPSRETQYF
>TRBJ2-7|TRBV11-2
CASSLGRGPPYEQYF